This passage covers 32 T cell receptor beta chains from one sample sequenced in a study of early T cells in non-severe SARS-CoV-2 infection. Via MiXCR, TCRdb re-called the 5' RACE reads, giving one row per CDR3 protein. Here the sample spans tens of thousands of distinct CDR3 sequences, about 11% being singletons. The sequenced sample consisted of whole blood. These receptor sequences come from an adult who was a healthcare worker with PCR-confirmed SARS-CoV-2 infection or an uninfected control (not recorded which).

Only a few counts were recorded for this clonotype. The chain's CDR3 is CASSLGVFTGLGNTEAFF. The CDR3 DNA reads as TGTGCCAGCAGCTTGGGGGTTTTTACAGGCCTGGGGAACACTGAAGCTTTCTTT. The genes are TRBV5-5 and TRBJ1-1; D may be TRBD1 (5 bases). Trimming left V 0 bases short and J 1 base short, with 19 bases between. The CDR3 runs to 18 residues. CDR1 is SGHKS and CDR2 is YYEKEE in the germline V gene (reference sequence).

This clonotype was detected only a few times. The chain is built from TRBV29-1 and TRBJ2-5; D might be TRBD1 (5 bases). The CDR3 is 14 amino acids. Germline CDR1 and CDR2: SQVTM and ANQGSEA. Trimming left V 8 bases short and J 0 bases short, with 16 bases between. In nucleotides, the CDR3 is TGCAGCATTCCGCTCAGGGCGTACCAAGAGACCCAGTACTTC. Translating gives CSIPLRAYQETQYF.

This clonotype was detected many times. This CDR3 reads CASSLYRGVPPAKNIQYF. CDR3 in DNA: TGTGCCAGCAGTCTCTACAGGGGGGTGCCCCCAGCCAAAAACATTCAGTACTTC. The chain recombines TRBV28 with TRBJ2-4; 8 nucleotides match TRBD1. Germline values: CDR1 MDHEN, CDR2 SYDVKM. The CDR3 covers 18 residues. V lost 5 bases to trimming and J lost 0 bases; unmatched junction nucleotides: 12. The entire variable domain, with the rest obtained from reference TRBV28 and TRBJ2-4, is as follows: DVKVTQSSRYLVKRTGEKVFLECVQDMDHENMFWYRQDPGLGLRLIYFSYDVKMKEKGDIPEGYSVSREKKERFSLILESASTNQTSMYLCASSLYRGVPPAKNIQYFGAGTRLSVL.

This clonotype was found many times. The chain links TRBV6-5 to TRBJ1-3, with D hard to call. The CDR3 totals 11 residues. V lost 7 bases and J lost 4, with 5 bases in between. From germline, CDR1 is MNHEY and CDR2 SVGAGI. CDR3 in DNA: TGTGCCAGCATATCAGGAAACACCATATATTTT. It encodes CASISGNTIYF.

Only a few counts were recorded for this clonotype. This chain uses TRBV4-2 with TRBJ1-2; D is unclear. CDR1 and CDR2 (germline): LGHNA, YNFKEQ. The CDR3 loop spans 15 amino acids. Trimming removed 2 bases at V and 4 bases at J, with 14 bases between. This CDR3 is CASSQTGEGGYGYTF. The CDR3 coding sequence is TGTGCCAGCAGCCAAACCGGGGAGGGAGGCTATGGCTACACCTTC.

This clonotype was detected many times. V is TRBV12-5 and J is TRBJ1-1; possibly TRBD1 for D (5 bases). CDR3 length equals 16 residues. Between the trimmed V and J ends, which lost 0 bases and 0 bases, there was a span of 11 bases. CDR1 LGHNT and CDR2 FRNRAP come from the germline V gene. CDR3 DNA: TGTGCTAGTGGTTTGGTACCCCCAGGGATGAACACTGAAGCTTTCTTT. This sequence encodes CASGLVPPGMNTEAFF.

CDR3 DNA: TGTGCCGTAGGGGAGCCCGAGCAGTACTTC. Its protein product is CAVGEPEQYF. The chain couples TRBV19 to TRBJ2-7; possibly TRBD1 or TRBD2 for D (5 bases each). The V end lost 11 bases, the J end lost 6 bases, and 11 bases lay between the germline ends. Germline V gene sequence: CDR1 LNHDA, CDR2 SQIVND (reference sequence). This CDR3 contains 10 residues.

This clonotype was seen a handful of times. This chain connects TRBV19 to TRBJ2-7; 7 nucleotides align to TRBD1. The CDR3 totals 11 residues. The germline CDR1 and CDR2 sequences are LNHDA and SQIVND (reference sequence). Trimming took 11 bases from V and 2 from J; bases not matched to a gene: 3. The CDR3 spells CAGDRAYEQYF. The CDR3 bases are TGTGCCGGCGACAGGGCCTACGAGCAGTACTTC.

This clonotype came up many times. This chain uses TRBV7-2 with TRBJ2-4; 8 bases align to TRBD1. After removal of 6 bases from V and 0 bases from J, the junction contained 7 bases not matched to a gene. Germline V CDR1 and CDR2: SGHTA, FQGNSA. The CDR3 contains 16 residues. Here the CDR3 reads CASSPTTGAAKNIQYF. As DNA, the CDR3 is TGTGCCAGCAGTCCGACGACAGGGGCAGCCAAAAACATTCAGTACTTC.

This clonotype has just a few counts. This chain joins TRBV7-8 and TRBJ2-7; no reliable D call. V lost 1 base and J lost 6, with 13 bases in between. This CDR3 has 14 amino acids. Germline V gene data show CDR1 as SGHVS and CDR2 as FQNEAQ. CDR3 protein: CASSLVGSEGEQYF. Written as DNA, the CDR3 is TGTGCCAGCAGCTTAGTGGGCTCCGAAGGCGAGCAGTACTTC.

V usage is TRBV6-5 and J usage is TRBJ2-1, with D maybe TRBD2 (5 bases). Germline lookup yields CDR1 MNHEY and CDR2 SVGAGI. The V end lost 6 bases, the J end lost 1 base, and 10 bases lay between the germline ends. The CDR3 length is 14 residues. The CDR3: CASRQRASYNEQFF. The CDR3 nucleotides read TGTGCCAGCAGGCAGAGGGCTTCCTACAATGAGCAGTTCTTC.

V usage is TRBV5-5 and J usage is TRBJ2-3; 9 nucleotides line up with TRBD2. Trimming took 4 bases from V and 5 from J; bases not matched to a gene: 8. CDR1 and CDR2 (germline): SGHKS, YYEKEE (reference sequence). This CDR3 is 15 amino acids long. The CDR3 region is CASSQILAGRDTQYF. CDR3 bases: TGTGCCAGCAGCCAGATACTAGCGGGCCGAGATACGCAGTATTTT.

This clonotype was recorded many times. The rearrangement joins TRBV27 to TRBJ1-5; 8 bases map to TRBD1. Germline CDR1 reads MNHEY; CDR2 reads SMNVEV (reference sequence). The junction had 8 bases not matched to a gene; V was cut back by 4 bases and J by 6 bases. This CDR3 region has 15 residues. CDR3 sequence (DNA): TGTGCCAGCAGTTATCAGGGGGCGAGCGGTCAGCCCCAGCATTTT. Translated: CASSYQGASGQPQHF.

This chain connects TRBV30 to TRBJ2-1; perhaps TRBD1 as D (6 bases). This CDR3 is 14 amino acids long. With 1 base removed from V and 3 bases from J, the gap between germline ends came to 10 bases. Germline CDR1 GTSNPN, CDR2 SVGIG (reference sequence). The CDR3 bases are TGTGCCTGGAGTGAAGGGGGACACTACAATGAGCAGTTCTTC. This gives the protein CAWSEGGHYNEQFF.

This clonotype was observed many times. The rearrangement joins TRBV4-1 to TRBJ2-1, with D perhaps TRBD1 (5 bases). This CDR3 comprises 16 residues. Looked up from germline, CDR1 is MGHRA and CDR2 is YSYEKL. Trimming cost V 1 base and J 4 bases, with 14 bases left between them. The CDR3 sequence is CASSQGRATRYNEQFF. CDR3 nucleotides: TGCGCCAGCAGCCAAGGCAGGGCAACAAGGTACAATGAGCAGTTCTTC.

This clonotype was detected a few times. The rearrangement links TRBV11-2 to TRBJ1-6, with 8 bases that match TRBD1. The CDR3 is made up of 16 amino acids. The germline gives CDR1 SGHAT, CDR2 FQNNGV. Losses at the gene ends were 5 bases for V and 18 bases for J; bases not matched to a gene: 21. The CDR3 DNA reads as TGTGCCAGCAGCGGGCGACAGGACAGGGTTGAGGACACCCCCCACTTT. Its protein is CASSGRQDRVEDTPHF. The full variable domain, completed using reference TRBV11-2 and TRBJ1-6, is EAGVAQSPRYKIIEKRQSVAFWCNPISGHATLYWYQQILGQGPKLLIQFQNNGVVDDSQLPKDRFSAERLKGVDSTLKIQPAKLEDSAVYLCASSGRQDRVEDTPHFGNGTRLTVT.

This clonotype has a handful of counts. The V gene is TRBV29-1, the J gene TRBJ1-2; no clear D gene. The CDR3 loop spans 10 amino acids. Trimming took off 5 bases at V and 2 bases at J, with 3 bases between the two ends. Per the germline V gene, CDR1 is SQVTM and CDR2 is ANQGSEA. The CDR3 here is CSVQNYGYTF. CDR3 bases: TGCAGCGTTCAAAACTATGGCTACACCTTC.

This clonotype was seen more than once but under ten times. The chain recombines TRBV19 with TRBJ2-3; D unclear. Trimming shortened V by 7 bases and J by 4 bases, and 6 bases separated the two germline ends. Germline V CDR1 and CDR2: LNHDA, SQIVND (reference sequence). This CDR3 comprises 11 residues. In DNA form, the CDR3 reads TGTGCCAGTACAAGGTCAGATACGCAGTATTTT. The encoded protein is CASTRSDTQYF.

This sequence joins TRBV12-3 or TRBV12-4 and TRBJ2-7; perhaps TRBD1 as D (6 bases). V lost 1 base, J lost 3 bases, and 10 bases lay in between. This CDR3 region has 14 residues. CDR3 bases: TGTGCCAGCAGTTTAGGGGGACACGGCTACGAGCAGTACTTC. As protein: CASSLGGHGYEQYF.

In this sample, this clonotype turned up a few times. J is TRBJ1-1 and V is TRBV7-8; D call uncertain. The CDR3 loop spans 14 amino acids. Trimming shortened V by 6 bases and J by 5 bases, and 16 bases separated the two germline ends. Germline assignment: CDR1 SGHVS and CDR2 FQNEAQ. CDR3: CASRSGLEPTEAFF. CDR3 nucleotides: TGTGCCAGCAGATCCGGACTGGAGCCTACTGAAGCTTTCTTT.

The chain combines TRBV29-1 with TRBJ2-3, with 8 bases fitting TRBD1. The ends lost 4 bases at V and 5 bases at J; junction bases unmatched: 5. The germline V gene encodes CDR1 SQVTM and CDR2 ANQGSEA. This CDR3 has 13 residues. The CDR3, as DNA: TGCAGCGTTGGGCAGGGGGCAGGAGATACGCAGTATTTT. As protein: CSVGQGAGDTQYF.

This clonotype has ten or more counts. The chain combines TRBV7-9 with TRBJ2-7, with a tentative D call TRBD2 (7 bases). Germline V gene sequence: CDR1 SEHNR, CDR2 FQNEAQ (reference sequence). Trimming cost V 3 bases and J 2 bases, with 14 bases left between them. The CDR3 extends over 15 amino acids. CDR3 coding DNA: TGTGCCAGCAGCTTTGTCGGGCGGGGGCCCTACGAGCAGTACTTC. It encodes CASSFVGRGPYEQYF.

The rearrangement joins TRBV5-1 to TRBJ1-3, with D possibly being TRBD1 (5 bases). Germline V gene lookup returns CDR1 SGHRS and CDR2 YFSETQ. The CDR3 runs to 16 residues. The germline V and J ends were trimmed by 3 bases and 0 bases, with 13 bases remaining between them. CDR3 nucleotides: TGCGCCAGCAGCTCACCGGGACGTAACTCTGGAAACACCATATATTTT. Protein product: CASSSPGRNSGNTIYF.

This clonotype was recorded many times. The V gene is TRBV12-3 or TRBV12-4, the J gene TRBJ1-1; possible D gene TRBD1, 6 bases. The CDR3 sequence is 13 residues long. Trimming took 6 bases from V and 5 from J, leaving 13 bases between them. CDR3 amino acids: CASRQGRGTEAFF. For the CDR3, the DNA is TGTGCCAGCAGGCAGGGGAGGGGGACTGAAGCTTTCTTT.

V gene TRBV28 combines with J gene TRBJ2-7, with 9 positions matching TRBD2. CDR3 length: 14 residues. CDR1 and CDR2 from the germline V gene are MDHEN and SYDVKM. Unmatched junction bases numbered 7, after V lost 7 bases and J lost 3 bases. CDR3 DNA: TGTGCCAGCAACGGCGGGAGGGTTATCTACGAGCAGTACTTC. Its protein product is CASNGGRVIYEQYF.

This clonotype was seen many times. The chain couples TRBV2 to TRBJ2-1; D is perhaps TRBD2 (6 bases). Germline-derived CDR1 and CDR2 are SNHLY and FYNNEI. The CDR3 has 16 residues. With 6 bases removed from V and 1 base from J, the gap between germline ends came to 16 bases. Written as DNA, the CDR3 is TGTGCCAGCAGATTTAGCGGAACTAAATCCTACAATGAGCAGTTCTTC. As protein: CASRFSGTKSYNEQFF.

The CDR3 here is CASSLTSAHGGGTYNEQFF. CDR3 bases: TGTGCCAGCAGCCTCACCTCGGCACACGGGGGCGGGACGTACAATGAGCAGTTCTTC. The chain links TRBV7-2 to TRBJ2-1; perhaps D is TRBD1 or TRBD2 (6 bases each). Germline loops: CDR1 SGHTA, CDR2 FQGNSA. The V end lost 5 bases, the J end lost 4 bases, and 27 bases lay between the germline ends. There are 19 residues in the CDR3.

This clonotype is medium-sized within its sample. This chain uses TRBV29-1 with TRBJ2-5; weak D call: TRBD1 (6 bases). This CDR3 has 13 amino acids. Germline V gene data show CDR1 as SQVTM and CDR2 as ANQGSEA. The germline V and J ends were trimmed by 5 bases and 3 bases, with 13 bases remaining between them. Here the CDR3 DNA reads TGCAGCGTTCAACCCGGACAGAAAGAGACCCAGTACTTC. Protein: CSVQPGQKETQYF.

The CDR3 nucleotides read TGTGCCAGTAAACGGGGGACTCAACTCACCGGGGAGCTGTTTTTT. Amino acids: CASKRGTQLTGELFF. The chain recombines TRBV19 with TRBJ2-2, with a possible D match to TRBD2 (6 bases). The germline V gene encodes CDR1 LNHDA and CDR2 SQIVND (reference sequence). The CDR3 consists of 15 residues. Trimming took off 7 bases at V and 4 bases at J, with 16 bases between the two ends.

This clonotype has a count of ten or more. This sequence joins TRBV3-1 and TRBJ1-1, with 7 bases aligning to TRBD1. The CDR3 has 12 residues. Germline CDR1 reads LGHDT; CDR2 reads YNNKEL (reference sequence). J lost 10 bases, V lost 5 bases, and 7 bases had no gene match. CDR3 DNA: TGTGCCAGCAGCTCAGGGGGGGGCGGAGCTTTCTTT. This gives the protein CASSSGGGGAFF.

The rearrangement uses TRBV4-1 and TRBJ2-4; D remains unclear. Germline CDR1 MGHRA, CDR2 YSYEKL. CDR3 size: 16 residues. Trimming stripped 0 bases from V and 0 bases from J, with 9 bases between. The CDR3 protein is CASSQEPQVAKNIQYF. The CDR3 DNA sequence: TGCGCCAGCAGCCAAGAACCCCAGGTAGCCAAAAACATTCAGTACTTC.

V usage is TRBV3-1 and J usage is TRBJ1-6; D is unclear. Looked up from germline, CDR1 is LGHDT and CDR2 is YNNKEL (reference sequence). V was trimmed by 3 bases and J by 5 bases, leaving 5 bases between them. The CDR3 contains 13 residues. The CDR3 spells CASSHGNNSPLHF. The CDR3 DNA reads as TGTGCCAGCAGCCACGGGAATAATTCACCCCTCCACTTT.